A single sample gave rise to the 32 T cell receptor beta chains below, sequenced in a study of control samples from healthy donors and cancer patients. The assay was immunoSEQ multiplex PCR, and TCRdb's table has in-frame clones only and misses some. Counted here are under 130,000 clones, around 89% occurring once; the ten biggest clones make up about 19%. The sequenced sample was PBMCs. The receptors stem from a man in his 60s with lung cancer.

This rearrangement joins TRBV7-2 to TRBJ1-6, with D uncertain. The CDR3 covers 17 residues. Germline values: CDR1 SGHTA, CDR2 FQGNSA. V shed 5 bases and J shed 3 bases, with 17 bases lying between them. This chain's CDR3 is CASSPRSSSNYNSPLHF. CDR3 DNA sequence: TGTGCCAGCAGCCCTAGGTCCTCTTCGAACTATAATTCACCCCTCCACTTT.

V is TRBV7-9 and J is TRBJ2-6; D possibly corresponds to TRBD1 (7 bases). Per the germline V gene, CDR1 is SEHNR and CDR2 is FQNEAQ (reference sequence). Trimming left V 0 bases short and J 0 bases short, with 12 bases between. This CDR3 has 18 amino acids. CDR3 amino acids: CASSLAQGGFSGANVLTF. The CDR3 DNA follows: TGTGCCAGCAGCTTAGCGCAGGGGGGCTTCTCTGGGGCCAACGTCCTGACTTTC.

The chain recombines TRBV12-3 or TRBV12-4 with TRBJ1-1; maybe TRBD1 (5 bases). The CDR3 length is 13 residues. The germline V and J ends were trimmed by 4 bases and 10 bases, with 16 bases remaining between them. The CDR3 DNA reads TGTGCCAGCAGTTCCTCTCGCAGGGAAATAGCTTTCTTT. Translated: CASSSSRREIAFF.

This clone has a single count. V is TRBV6-5 and J is TRBJ2-2; 7 bases are a match to TRBD1. The V gene's germline CDR1 is MNHEY and CDR2 SVGAGI. V lost 2 bases and J lost 3; bases outside the gene matches: 6. This CDR3 spans 16 amino acids. The chain's CDR3 is CASSYTGVVYTGELFF. The CDR3 DNA reads TGTGCCAGCAGTTACACAGGGGTAGTCTACACCGGGGAGCTGTTTTTT.

The rearrangement links TRBV6-4 to TRBJ2-1, with 11 bases that match TRBD2. The V gene end was trimmed by 6 bases and the J gene end by 3 bases; junction bases not matched to a gene: 4. The CDR3 consists of 15 residues. Per the germline V gene, CDR1 is MRHNA and CDR2 is SNTAGT. The CDR3 sequence is CASSAGTSGYNEQFF. DNA for the CDR3: TGTGCCAGCAGCGCCGGGACTAGCGGCTACAATGAGCAGTTCTTC.

The chain joins TRBV19 to TRBJ2-1; D not resolved. This CDR3 comprises 12 residues. The V gene lost 5 bases and the J gene lost 5 bases, with 7 bases spanning the gap. The germline V gene has CDR1 LNHDA and CDR2 SQIVND (reference sequence). CDR3 nucleotides: TGTGCCAGTAGTGGCGATGACAATGAGCAGTTCTTC. Amino acid sequence: CASSGDDNEQFF.

The chain uses TRBV24-1 and TRBJ2-3; 12 bases line up with TRBD1. Germline CDR1 reads KGHDR; CDR2 reads SFDVKD. CDR3 length: 14 residues. The junction had 3 bases not matched to a gene; V was cut back by 5 bases and J by 7 bases. CDR3 protein: CATSVGQGANTQYF. Here the CDR3 DNA reads TGTGCCACCAGTGTGGGACAGGGGGCGAATACGCAGTATTTT.

The DNA for the CDR3 is TGCGCCAGCAGCTACAATAGACTAGCGGGGGGAGAGACCCAGTACTTC. Protein: CASSYNRLAGGETQYF. The chain joins TRBV5-1 to TRBJ2-5; 13 bases fit TRBD2. Trimming removed 3 bases from V and 4 bases from J; junction bases left unmatched: 6. CDR3 size: 16 residues. Germline V gene data show CDR1 as SGHRS and CDR2 as YFSETQ.

V and J are TRBV7-2 and TRBJ1-2; 8 positions agree with TRBD1. Trimming took 4 bases from V and 6 from J; bases not matched to a gene: 7. CDR3 size: 14 residues. Germline loops: CDR1 SGHTA, CDR2 FQGNSA. The CDR3 region is CASSWMDRDNGYTF. The CDR3 DNA reads TGTGCCAGCAGCTGGATGGACAGGGATAATGGCTACACCTTC.

The chain employs TRBV2 and TRBJ2-5; D gene ambiguous. Germline assignment: CDR1 SNHLY and CDR2 FYNNEI. The V end was cut by 4 bases, the J end by 2 bases, with 8 bases between. The CDR3 consists of 13 residues. The CDR3 spells CASSVGIQETQYF. The CDR3 coding sequence is TGTGCCAGCAGTGTCGGTATTCAAGAGACCCAGTACTTC.

V usage is TRBV4-2 and J usage is TRBJ1-1; tentatively, D is TRBD1 (5 bases). The V end lost 4 bases, the J end lost 0 bases, and 12 bases lay between the germline ends. This CDR3 comprises 15 residues. The V gene's germline CDR1 is LGHNA and CDR2 YNFKEQ. DNA of the CDR3: TGTGCCAGCAGCCGAGGGGCGGGGATGAACACTGAAGCTTTCTTT. Translating it yields CASSRGAGMNTEAFF.

The chain combines TRBV20-1 with TRBJ2-7; D call uncertain. In germline, CDR1 is DFQATT, CDR2 SNEGSKA (reference sequence). This CDR3 is built from 10 residues. CDR3 sequence: CSAKGYEQYF. The CDR3 coding sequence is TGCAGCGCCAAAGGTTACGAGCAGTACTTC.

The rearrangement links TRBV7-3 to TRBJ2-2; no reliable D call. V lost 2 bases to trimming and J lost 7 bases, with 8 bases between them. The germline gives CDR1 SGHTA, CDR2 FQGTGA. The CDR3 spans 13 residues. This CDR3 is CASSLSDLGELFF. The CDR3 coding sequence is TGTGCCAGCAGCTTATCCGATCTCGGGGAGCTGTTTTTT.

J is TRBJ1-2 and V is TRBV27; 7 nucleotides agree with TRBD1. CDR3 length: 14 amino acids. Trimming took 6 bases from V and 4 from J; bases not matched to a gene: 8. The germline V gene encodes CDR1 MNHEY and CDR2 SMNVEV (reference sequence). CDR3 nucleotides: TGTGCCAGCAGCCCATGGGACAGAAGCTATGGCTACACCTTC. Translation gives CASSPWDRSYGYTF.

This sequence joins TRBV6-1 and TRBJ2-3; D call uncertain. The V gene lost 0 bases and the J gene lost 2 bases, with 12 bases spanning the gap. Germline CDR1 reads MNHNS; CDR2 reads SASEGT. This CDR3 spans 16 amino acids. In DNA form, the CDR3 reads TGTGCCAGCAGTGAAGCAGTGTACGATATCACAGATACGCAGTATTTT. Translated: CASSEAVYDITDTQYF.

The V gene is TRBV5-1, the J gene TRBJ2-5, with TRBD2 matching 7 bases. The V and J ends lost 7 bases and 1 base, in that order; junction bases with no gene match: 13. This CDR3 region has 16 residues. The germline CDR1 and CDR2 sequences are SGHRS and YFSETQ. The CDR3 sequence is CASGKFSGTTQETQYF. In DNA, the CDR3 is TGCGCCAGCGGCAAATTTTCCGGGACTACCCAAGAGACCCAGTACTTC.

CDR3 in amino acids: CASSVRGGAETQYF. In nucleotides, the CDR3 is TGTGCCAGCAGCGTTCGCGGGGGGGCGGAGACCCAGTACTTC. J is TRBJ2-5 and V is TRBV9; 9 nucleotides align to TRBD2. The J segment lost 5 bases and the V segment lost 2 bases, leaving 4 bases of the junction unmatched. Germline V lookup: CDR1 SGDLS, CDR2 YYNGEE. The CDR3 is 14 residues long. The full variable domain, with the rest looked up from reference TRBV9 and TRBJ2-5, is DSGVTQTPKHLITATGQRVTLRCSPRSGDLSVYWYQQSLDQGLQFLIQYYNGEERAKGNILERFSAQQFPDLHSELNLSSLELGDSALYFCASSVRGGAETQYFGPGTRLLVL.

The chain's CDR3 is CASSLGTGGNTIYF. The CDR3 DNA sequence: TGTGCCAGCAGCTTGGGAACAGGAGGAAACACCATATATTTT. The chain has TRBV5-8 and TRBJ1-3; TRBD1 is a possible D gene (5 bases). This CDR3 comprises 14 residues. Germline CDR1 is SGHTS and CDR2 is YDEGEE. Trimming took 0 bases from V and 4 from J, leaving 8 bases between them. Complete variable domain (other parts from reference TRBV5-8 and TRBJ1-3): EAGVTQSPTHLIKTRGQQATLRCSPISGHTSVYWYQQALGLGLQFLLWYDEGEERNRGNFPPRFSGRQFPNYSSELNVNALELEDSALYLCASSLGTGGNTIYFGEGSWLTVV.

The chain uses TRBV3-1 (or the pseudogene TRBV3-2) and TRBJ2-2; 8 bases line up with TRBD1. This CDR3 spans 14 amino acids. Unmatched junction bases numbered 5, after V lost 7 bases and J lost 4 bases. Germline CDR1 is LGHDT and CDR2 is YNNKEL (reference sequence). The CDR3 here is CASTRQGSTGELFF. The CDR3 nucleotides are TGTGCCAGCACCCGACAGGGGAGCACCGGGGAGCTGTTTTTT.

CDR3 protein: CASRPNDRGDTEAFF. The CDR3 DNA is TGTGCCAGCAGACCCAACGACAGGGGAGACACTGAAGCTTTCTTT. The chain links TRBV6-6 to TRBJ1-1; 8 bases line up with TRBD1. CDR3 length equals 15 residues. V was pared by 6 bases and J by 3 bases, with 9 bases of the junction left unmatched. Germline V CDR1 and CDR2: MNHNY, SVGAGI (reference sequence).

This clone was detected only once. CDR3 protein: CASSPGTYYGYTF. The CDR3 nucleotides read TGTGCCAGCAGCCCAGGGACTTACTATGGCTACACCTTC. J is TRBJ1-2 and V is TRBV7-3; possible D gene TRBD1, 5 bases. Between the trimmed V and J ends, which lost 5 bases and 3 bases, there was a span of 10 bases. This CDR3 comprises 13 residues. Per germline, CDR1 SGHTA and CDR2 FQGTGA.

The chain uses TRBV5-1 and TRBJ2-7; 10 bases agree with TRBD1. The CDR3 totals 14 residues. Losses at the gene ends were 2 bases for V and 6 bases for J; bases not matched to a gene: 5. The germline V gene has CDR1 SGHRS and CDR2 YFSETQ. The CDR3 loop reads CASSLGTGDFEQYF. In nucleotides, the CDR3 is TGCGCCAGCAGCTTAGGGACAGGGGATTTCGAGCAGTACTTC.

The CDR3 spells CASRALTSSNTEAFF. DNA for the CDR3: TGTGCCAGCAGGGCGTTGACATCCTCGAACACTGAAGCTTTCTTT. V gene TRBV27 combines with J gene TRBJ1-1; D not certain. V lost 6 bases and J lost 1, with 15 bases in between. Germline V gene lookup returns CDR1 MNHEY and CDR2 SMNVEV (reference sequence). The CDR3 has 15 residues.

This clone was seen once. The genes are TRBV6-5 and TRBJ2-5; D may correspond to TRBD1 or TRBD2 (5 bases each). Trimming removed 6 bases from V and 2 bases from J, with 13 bases in between. The CDR3 spans 14 residues. CDR1 and CDR2 from the germline V gene are MNHEY and SVGAGI. The CDR3 spells CASSPEGIQETQYF. In nucleotides, the CDR3 is TGTGCCAGCAGCCCCGAGGGGATTCAAGAGACCCAGTACTTC.

This chain joins TRBV6-5 and TRBJ1-1; no firm D call. CDR1 MNHEY and CDR2 SVGAGI come from the germline V gene. V lost 8 bases, J lost 7 bases, and 14 bases lay in between. The CDR3 covers 12 residues. This chain's CDR3 is CASPQRLGEAFF. The CDR3 DNA reads as TGTGCCAGCCCCCAGAGGCTCGGTGAAGCTTTCTTT.

The chain joins TRBV9 to TRBJ1-6, with D possibly being TRBD1 (5 bases). With 7 bases removed from V and 10 bases from J, the gap between germline ends came to 21 bases. This CDR3 region has 15 residues. Germline V CDR1 and CDR2: SGDLS, YYNGEE. The CDR3 DNA follows: TGTGCCAGCTCGGCCATTGATTCGGGGGTCTCACCCCTCCACTTT. This gives the protein CASSAIDSGVSPLHF. The full variable domain, its missing parts supplied by reference TRBV9 and TRBJ1-6, is DSGVTQTPKHLITATGQRVTLRCSPRSGDLSVYWYQQSLDQGLQFLIQYYNGEERAKGNILERFSAQQFPDLHSELNLSSLELGDSALYFCASSAIDSGVSPLHFGNGTRLTVT.

The V gene is TRBV12-3 or TRBV12-4, the J gene TRBJ1-1, with D unresolved. This CDR3 is built from 13 residues. V lost 3 bases and J 5 bases, leaving 10 bases between the germline ends. DNA for the CDR3: TGTGCCAGCAGTTTGGGGATAGCGACTGAAGCTTTCTTT. This gives the protein CASSLGIATEAFF.

The rearrangement uses TRBV24-1 and TRBJ2-1, with 9 bases matching TRBD1. V lost 2 bases, J lost 6 bases, and 7 bases stayed unmatched. Germline lookup yields CDR1 KGHDR and CDR2 SFDVKD. The CDR3 runs 16 residues. The CDR3 region has the DNA TGTGCCACCAGTGATTCGGGACAGGGAGTCACCAATGAGCAGTTCTTC. This sequence encodes CATSDSGQGVTNEQFF.

The V call is TRBV4-1, the J call TRBJ1-4, with D maybe TRBD1 (6 bases). The CDR3 is 16 amino acids. V gave up 0 bases and J gave up 3 bases, with 11 bases separating them. From germline, CDR1 is MGHRA and CDR2 YSYEKL. The CDR3 bases are TGCGCCAGCAGCCAAGATGTAGGACAGCCTAATGAAAAACTGTTTTTT. Residues: CASSQDVGQPNEKLFF.

The V call is TRBV6-5, the J call TRBJ1-4, with TRBD1 matching over 8 bases. The germline gives CDR1 MNHEY, CDR2 SVGAGI. The V gene end was trimmed by 2 bases and the J gene end by 10 bases; junction bases not matched to a gene: 6. The CDR3 extends over 14 amino acids. The CDR3 DNA sequence: TGTGCCAGCAGTTACGAATTTACAGGGGGAAAACTGTTTTTT. Protein: CASSYEFTGGKLFF.

J is TRBJ1-1 and V is TRBV6-5; possibly TRBD1 for D (6 bases). This CDR3 has 13 amino acids. The V gene lost 5 bases and the J gene lost 5 bases, with 12 bases spanning the gap. From germline, CDR1 is MNHEY and CDR2 SVGAGI. The CDR3 region has the DNA TGTGCCAGCAGTCCAGGGACAAAAACTGAAGCTTTCTTT. Translating it yields CASSPGTKTEAFF.

The chain is built from TRBV18 and TRBJ1-1; D is possibly TRBD1 (6 bases). This CDR3 spans 15 amino acids. Deletions cut 3 bases from V and 4 bases from J, with 15 bases between. Germline CDR1 is KGHSH and CDR2 is LQKENI. DNA of the CDR3: TGTGCCAGCTCACCGGGCGTCGGGGGGCGCACTGAAGCTTTCTTT. This encodes CASSPGVGGRTEAFF.